The source of this T cell receptor (beta chain) is a study of radiotherapy plus CTLA-4 blockade in lung cancer. On the study more broadly: Of all patients, around 18% responded objectively and approximately 30% showed disease control. Study-level results: Tumor-origin TCR clones grew in blood after radiotherapy plus ipilimumab.

J lost 8 bases, V lost 5 bases, and 11 bases had no gene match. CDR3 length equals 14 residues. Per the germline V gene, CDR1 is SGHTA and CDR2 is FQGNSA. Note on this clone: What it binds is not known.

This table comes from immunoSEQ multiplex PCR, and its TCRdb copy is limited to in-frame clones, with some not included. The profile shows roughly 25,000 clones, around 72% of them singletons. The V and J genes are TRBV7-2 and TRBJ1-2; 7 nucleotides align to TRBD1. The clonotype originates from a human donor with non-small cell lung cancer who had stable disease on radiotherapy plus ipilimumab. Here the sequenced sample was peripheral blood, taken from a patient treated with radiotherapy plus ipilimumab. CDR3 sequence (DNA): TGTGCCAGCAGCCAGGACAGGAATATGAGGGGCTACACCTTC. Its protein product is CASSQDRNMRGYTF.